This TCR beta chain was recovered during a study of blood T cell repertoires in COVID-19. Trimming left V 0 bases short and J 8 bases short, with 6 bases between. Germline V CDR1 and CDR2: SGDLS, YYNGEE. The CDR3 has 13 residues. Only one count was recorded for this clone. As processed by the authors: Amplification from reference gene primers served as the basis for estimated nucleated cell counts. The table came from immunoSEQ multiplex PCR; TCRdb's copy has only in-frame clones and leaves some out. D and trimming were read from the DNA, whereas the V and J calls and clone size are those reported in that table. This sample has 150,000 to 200,000 clones, with about 93% found just once.

The receptor's source is a woman aged 45-65 years with acute or convalescent COVID-19. The chain uses TRBV9 and TRBJ1-6; a possible D gene is TRBD1 (6 bases). Sequencing used peripheral blood. The CDR3 DNA reads TGTGCCAGCAGCGTAGGGACAGATTCACCCCTCCACTTT. Translating it yields CASSVGTDSPLHF. Using reference TRBV9 and TRBJ1-6 for the parts outside the CDR3, the full variable domain is DSGVTQTPKHLITATGQRVTLRCSPRSGDLSVYWYQQSLDQGLQFLIQYYNGEERAKGNILERFSAQQFPDLHSELNLSSLELGDSALYFCASSVGTDSPLHFGNGTRLTVT.